This is a list of T cell receptor beta chains from one sample in a study of cytomegalovirus exposure and HLA in healthy donors. TCRdb's table, derived via immunoSEQ multiplex PCR, lists solely in-frame clones and lacks some. The profile covers about 120,000 clones, with 82% appearing a single time and around 2.5% taken by the ten largest. Sequencing used PBMCs. These receptor sequences come from a woman aged 18-30 years in good health and CMV-seronegative. The CDR3 runs from the conserved cysteine through the conserved F or W. D genes are given only for firm matches. Clone size appears in some rows only: once, few, many, or a class for an expanded clone.

CDR3 protein	CDR3 DNA	D gene	J gene	V gene	clone size
CASSLASGQGWNEQFF	TGTGCCAGCAGCTTAGCCTCGGGACAGGGGTGGAATGAGCAGTTCTTC	TRBD1	TRBJ2-1	TRBV7-9	NA
CASSRRTAWNTEAFF	TGTGCCAGCAGCCGTAGGACAGCTTGGAACACTGAAGCTTTCTTT	NA	TRBJ1-1	TRBV5-4	few
CASSGPTQGTLSNEQFF	TGTGCCAGTAGTGGGCCGACACAGGGTACTCTCTCCAATGAGCAGTTCTTC	NA	TRBJ2-1	TRBV19	NA
CASSDNPRSSGNTIYF	TGTGCCAGCAGCGATAATCCAAGGAGCTCTGGAAACACCATATATTTT	NA	TRBJ1-3	TRBV11-3	NA
CASSPSDRAGQPQHF	TGTGCCAGCAGCCCCTCCGACAGGGCGGGTCAGCCCCAGCATTTT	TRBD1	TRBJ1-5	TRBV28	NA
CASTRWASGASTDTQYF	TGCGCCAGCACCCGATGGGCCAGCGGGGCTAGCACAGATACGCAGTATTTT	TRBD2	TRBJ2-3	TRBV5-1	NA
CASSGQGPGELFF	TGTGCCAGCAGCGGACAGGGTCCCGGGGAGCTGTTTTTT	TRBD1	TRBJ2-2	TRBV5-4	few
CASSVGLNYGYTF	TGTGCCAGCAGCGTAGGACTGAACTATGGCTACACCTTC	NA	TRBJ1-2	TRBV9	few
CASTLWGLWGYTF	TGTGCCAGCACGCTGTGGGGGCTATGGGGCTACACCTTC	NA	TRBJ1-2	TRBV28	NA
CASSSINTEAFF	TGTGCCAGCAGTTCCATTAACACTGAAGCTTTCTTT	NA	TRBJ1-1	TRBV6-5	once
CASSPASTAFF	TGTGCCAGCAGTCCCGCTAGCACTGCTTTCTTT	NA	TRBJ1-1	TRBV2	once
CASSPPIGGGSQPQHF	TGTGCCAGCTCACCCCCGATAGGCGGCGGGAGTCAGCCCCAGCATTTT	NA	TRBJ1-5	TRBV18	once
CASSPTGGGTDTQYF	TGTGCCAGCTCGCCTACAGGGGGCGGGACAGATACGCAGTATTTT	TRBD1	TRBJ2-3	TRBV18	NA
CSVTEGANTGELFF	TGCAGCGTGACGGAGGGAGCGAACACCGGGGAGCTGTTTTTT	NA	TRBJ2-2	TRBV29-1	NA
CASRVSGGETQYF	TGTGCCAGCAGAGTTTCAGGCGGGGAGACCCAGTACTTC	NA	TRBJ2-5	TRBV2	NA
CSVRGTGETQYF	TGCAGCGTTAGGGGGACAGGGGAGACCCAGTACTTC	TRBD1	TRBJ2-5	TRBV29-1	NA
CASSLGQGTQYF	TGTGCCAGCAGCTTAGGACAGGGGACCCAGTACTTC	TRBD1	TRBJ2-5	TRBV11-3	once
CASSQTFDSSNYGYTF	TGCGCCAGCAGCCAAACCTTCGACAGCTCTAACTATGGCTACACCTTC	NA	TRBJ1-2	TRBV4-3	NA
CASSYSGENNQPQHF	TGTGCCAGCAGTTACTCGGGAGAGAACAATCAGCCCCAGCATTTT	NA	TRBJ1-5	TRBV6-5	NA
CASSLGVVAAYEQYF	TGTGCCAGCAGCTTAGGGGTGGTAGCGGCCTACGAGCAGTACTTC	NA	TRBJ2-7	TRBV7-9	NA
CASRGGFHGYTF	TGTGCCAGCCGGGGGGGGTTCCATGGCTACACCTTC	NA	TRBJ1-2	TRBV28	NA
CASSWRGPGELFF	TGTGCCAGCAGTTGGAGGGGTCCCGGGGAGCTGTTTTTT	NA	TRBJ2-2	TRBV6-5	NA
CASSQAGGGQYF	TGTGCCAGCAGCCAAGCGGGGGGTGGGCAGTATTTT	TRBD2	TRBJ2-3	TRBV4-2	NA
CASSPPGQGKPQHF	TGTGCCAGCTCACCACCTGGACAGGGAAAGCCCCAGCATTTT	TRBD1	TRBJ1-5	TRBV18	NA
CASSLVRSYNEQFF	TGTGCCAGCAGTTTAGTTCGCTCCTACAATGAGCAGTTCTTC	NA	TRBJ2-1	TRBV27	few
CASSFGQRRSIQPQHF	TGTGCCAGCAGTTTCGGACAGCGTAGGAGCATTCAGCCCCAGCATTTT	NA	TRBJ1-5	TRBV6-5	NA
CASSVVPGQGPDYGYTF	TGTGCCAGCAGCGTTGTCCCGGGACAGGGTCCAGACTATGGCTACACCTTC	TRBD1	TRBJ1-2	TRBV9	NA
CASSFTRDRGSEQYF	TGTGCCAGCAGCTTCACCCGGGACAGGGGCTCCGAGCAGTACTTC	TRBD1	TRBJ2-7	TRBV7-9	NA
CASSYGQASGNTIYF	TGTGCCAGCAGTTACGGACAGGCCTCTGGAAACACCATATATTTT	TRBD1	TRBJ1-3	TRBV6-5	NA
CASSRDRTGLEAFF	TGTGCCAGCAGCCGCGATAGGACGGGACTAGAAGCTTTCTTT	NA	TRBJ1-1	TRBV7-2	NA
CATLANQKYGYTF	TGTGCCACCTTAGCAAACCAGAAATATGGCTACACCTTC	NA	TRBJ1-2	TRBV19	NA
CAILQGSYGYTF	TGTGCCATACTACAGGGATCCTATGGCTACACCTTC	NA	TRBJ1-2	TRBV10-3	once
CATSRERVDRDEQFF	TGTGCCACCAGCAGAGAAAGAGTAGACAGGGATGAGCAGTTCTTC	TRBD1	TRBJ2-1	TRBV15	NA
CASSQDFTGYNQPQHF	TGCGCCAGCAGCCAAGATTTTACAGGCTATAATCAGCCCCAGCATTTT	NA	TRBJ1-5	TRBV4-3	medium-sized
CSVEDGSYEQYF	TGCAGCGTTGAAGACGGTTCCTACGAGCAGTACTTC	NA	TRBJ2-7	TRBV29-1	once
CASSARDYNRNEQFF	TGCGCCAGCAGTGCCCGGGACTACAATAGGAATGAGCAGTTCTTC	TRBD2	TRBJ2-1	TRBV10-1	NA
CASSLSGVNSGNTIYF	TGTGCCAGCAGCTTGTCAGGGGTGAACTCTGGAAACACCATATATTTT	NA	TRBJ1-3	TRBV7-2	NA
CASSARQGRGQPQHF	TGTGCCAGCAGCGCTAGACAGGGAAGGGGTCAGCCCCAGCATTTT	TRBD1	TRBJ1-5	TRBV7-2	NA
CASSERLADGELFF	TGTGCCAGCAGTGAAAGGCTAGCGGACGGGGAGCTGTTTTTT	TRBD2	TRBJ2-2	TRBV6-1	NA
CASSWGTPNTGELFF	TGTGCCAGCAGCTGGGGGACACCAAACACCGGGGAGCTGTTTTTT	NA	TRBJ2-2	TRBV7-7	NA
CATRREGLIVNTEAFF	TGTGCCACCCGCAGGGAGGGCTTAATCGTGAACACTGAAGCTTTCTTT	NA	TRBJ1-1	TRBV15	NA
CASSQTGRVYEQYF	TGTGCCAGCAGCCAGACGGGCAGGGTCTACGAGCAGTACTTC	NA	TRBJ2-7	TRBV7-2	NA
CASSQDAVNTEAFF	TGCGCCAGCAGCCAAGATGCAGTGAACACTGAAGCTTTCTTT	NA	TRBJ1-1	TRBV4-1	few
CATSRDLLSGNTIYF	TGTGCCACCAGCAGAGACCTTCTTTCTGGAAACACCATATATTTT	NA	TRBJ1-3	TRBV15	NA
CASSFRYDGLLQETQYF	TGTGCCAGCAGTTTCCGCTATGACGGGTTACTACAAGAGACCCAGTACTTC	NA	TRBJ2-5	TRBV27	NA
CASSQASGVSYNEQFF	TGTGCCAGTAGCCAGGCTAGCGGGGTCTCCTACAATGAGCAGTTCTTC	TRBD2	TRBJ2-1	TRBV4-2	NA
CASSQGLAPTYEQYF	TGCGCCAGCAGCCAAGGGCTAGCCCCTACCTACGAGCAGTACTTC	NA	TRBJ2-7	TRBV4-1	NA
CASSFTDRVETQYF	TGTGCCAGCAGCTTTACCGACAGGGTGGAGACCCAGTACTTC	TRBD1	TRBJ2-5	TRBV7-6	NA
CASRDILTAYEQYF	TGTGCCAGCAGAGACATACTTACAGCCTACGAGCAGTACTTC	NA	TRBJ2-7	TRBV27	NA
CASRTEGNQPQHF	TGTGCCAGTAGGACAGAGGGCAATCAGCCCCAGCATTTT	NA	TRBJ1-5	TRBV19	NA
CASTGTGAGNTIYF	TGTGCCAGCACCGGGACAGGGGCCGGAAACACCATATATTTT	TRBD1	TRBJ1-3	TRBV6-5	NA
CASSPGTGNEKLFF	TGCGCCAGCAGCCCGGGGACAGGGAATGAAAAACTGTTTTTT	TRBD1	TRBJ1-4	TRBV5-1	few
CASHREGNQPQHF	TGTGCCAGTCACAGGGAAGGCAATCAGCCCCAGCATTTT	NA	TRBJ1-5	TRBV6-6	NA
CASSYQGQLNEKLFF	TGTGCCAGCAGTTATCAAGGACAGCTTAATGAAAAACTGTTTTTT	NA	TRBJ1-4	TRBV6-5	few